This T cell receptor beta chain is drawn from a study of regulatory T cells in long-lasting Graves disease. Study in general: Recently diagnosed Graves' patients had received antithyroid drugs for under 3 months.

CDR3-region Arm-PCR and iRepertoire HTBI primers produced the TCR beta libraries. Under the authors' procedure: From all samples, identification returned 14 TRBJ and approximately 61 TRBV segments. TCRdb re-called the multiplex PCR reads with MiXCR, one entry per CDR3 protein. TCRdb's processing, not the authors' own work, is the source of the V and J calls. The data show a few hundred thousand distinct CDR3 sequences, with 16% seen just once and 25% to 30% held by the top ten. Indicated time point: newly diagnosed GD, antithyroid drugs for less than 3 months. From RNA extracted from PBMCs, the TCR library was made. These data were likewise used in another study, on T cells in Graves' hyperthyroidism and ophthalmopathy. This second report adds: HTBI primers were the set used in a first-round RT-PCR of the TCR CDR3. In blood, most of the thyroid clonotypes expanded above 0.001 were also present.

The sequencing here drew on peripheral blood mononuclear cells (PBMCs), taken at new diagnosis, from a patient treated with antithyroid drugs. This TCR was recovered from a man aged 40-49 years with Graves disease.

The CDR3 DNA sequence: TGTGCGGCCGGTTGGGTCGACAGGCCCAATTCACCCCTCCACTTT. The encoded protein is CAAGWVDRPNSPLHF. This chain links TRBV6-4 with TRBJ1-6; TRBD1 is a possible D gene (6 bases). CDR1 and CDR2 from the germline V gene are MRHNA and SNTAGT. This CDR3 comprises 15 residues.